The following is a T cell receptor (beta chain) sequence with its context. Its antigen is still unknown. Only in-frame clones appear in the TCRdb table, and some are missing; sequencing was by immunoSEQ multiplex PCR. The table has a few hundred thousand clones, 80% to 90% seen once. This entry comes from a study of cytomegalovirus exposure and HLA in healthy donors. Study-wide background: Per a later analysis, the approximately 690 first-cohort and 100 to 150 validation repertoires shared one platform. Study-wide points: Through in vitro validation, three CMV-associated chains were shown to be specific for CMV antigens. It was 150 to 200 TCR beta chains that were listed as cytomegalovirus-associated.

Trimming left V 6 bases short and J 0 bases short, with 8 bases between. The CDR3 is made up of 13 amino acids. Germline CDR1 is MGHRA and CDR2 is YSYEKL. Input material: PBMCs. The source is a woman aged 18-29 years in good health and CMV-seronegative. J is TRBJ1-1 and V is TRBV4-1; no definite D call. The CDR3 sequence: CASSPTVNTEAFF. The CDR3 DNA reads TGCGCCAGCAGTCCCACAGTGAACACTGAAGCTTTCTTT.